This passage covers 19 T cell receptor beta chains from one sample sequenced in a study of shared clonotypes between healthy human individuals. Some clones are missing from TCRdb's copy, which holds only in-frame ones; the method was immunoSEQ multiplex PCR. In the table there are 450,000 to 500,000 clones, roughly 80% of which are singletons. Sequencing was performed on PBMCs. These receptors originate from a middle-aged woman in good health. Some clones in this sample may be carry-over from other donors' samples.

The J gene is TRBJ1-1, the V gene TRBV5-4; weak D call: TRBD1 (6 bases). The length of the CDR3 is 15 residues. The germline V gene encodes CDR1 SGHNT and CDR2 YYREEE (reference sequence). The V end lost 4 bases, the J end lost 4 bases, and 17 bases lay between the germline ends. CDR3 amino acids: CASSGKTGRSTEAFF. CDR3 DNA sequence: TGTGCCAGCAGCGGAAAGACAGGTCGCAGCACTGAAGCTTTCTTT.

This clone was recorded once. The chain employs TRBV6-6 and TRBJ2-1; D is uncertain. Germline V gene data show CDR1 as MNHNY and CDR2 as SVGAGI (reference sequence). With 1 base removed from V and 5 bases from J, the gap between germline ends came to 9 bases. This CDR3 has 14 residues. The CDR3 region has the DNA TGTGCCAGCAGTTACTTTCAGAGCCACAATGAGCAGTTCTTC. Translating gives CASSYFQSHNEQFF.

A few counts support this clone. DNA of the CDR3: TGTGCCAGCAGTAAGGCAGGGGGGGGACCCTACGAGCAGTACTTC. Amino acids: CASSKAGGGPYEQYF. The genes are TRBV6-1 and TRBJ2-5, with D perhaps assigned TRBD1 or TRBD2 (7 bases each). The closer fit of TRBJ2-7 to the DNA end suggests the J call may be wrong. Germline V gene sequence: CDR1 MNHNS, CDR2 SASEGT. CDR3 length equals 15 residues.

The chain combines TRBV4-1 with TRBJ2-7; D unclear. V gave up 0 bases and J gave up 6 bases, with 9 bases separating them. The CDR3 runs to 13 residues. The germline gives CDR1 MGHRA, CDR2 YSYEKL. The CDR3 DNA reads TGCGCCAGCAGCCAAGATGCGGCTAGCGAGCAGTACTTC. The encoded protein is CASSQDAASEQYF.

The chain couples TRBV10-3 to TRBJ2-7; either TRBD1 or TRBD2 may supply D (5 bases each). Trimming stripped 0 bases from V and 2 bases from J, with 17 bases between. Germline lookup yields CDR1 ENHRY and CDR2 SYGVKD. This CDR3 comprises 17 residues. The CDR3 loop is CAISESSGRMNPYEQYF. The CDR3 DNA follows: TGTGCCATCAGTGAGTCGTCGGGGCGGATGAATCCCTACGAGCAGTACTTC.

On this clone itself: A much larger clone sits a single nucleotide away, making a read error possible. This chain connects TRBV7-3 to TRBJ2-1; no reliable D call. The V end lost 0 bases, the J end lost 9 bases, and 9 bases lay between the germline ends. The germline V gene has CDR1 SGHTA and CDR2 FQGTGA. The CDR3 is made up of 13 amino acids. CDR3 coding DNA: TGTGCCAGCAGCTTAACGTTTGCGTGTGAGCAGTTCTTC. Translation: CASSLTFACEQFF.

This chain links TRBV6-5 with TRBJ2-3, with D unresolved. The length of the CDR3 is 15 residues. Trimming left V 2 bases short and J 2 bases short, with 11 bases between. Germline assignment: CDR1 MNHEY and CDR2 SVGAGI. As DNA, the CDR3 is TGTGCCAGCAGTTACCGCGACACCAACACAGATACGCAGTATTTT. This gives the protein CASSYRDTNTDTQYF.

The J gene is TRBJ2-1, the V gene TRBV2, with 7 nucleotides matching TRBD2. Germline trimming cut 2 bases from V and 8 bases from J; bases unmatched to any gene: 9. The germline V gene encodes CDR1 SNHLY and CDR2 FYNNEI. This CDR3 spans 15 amino acids. As DNA, the CDR3 is TGTGCCAGCAGTGAATTCGCGGGAGTCGGCGATGAGCAGTTCTTC. Translation gives CASSEFAGVGDEQFF.

The chain links TRBV4-3 to TRBJ2-7, with 11 nucleotides matching TRBD2. Germline loops: CDR1 LGHNA, CDR2 YSLEER. The CDR3 is 18 amino acids. The V segment lost 4 bases and the J segment 1 base; nucleotides outside the gene matches: 12. This chain's CDR3 is CASSLSTSGNTQSYEQYF. The CDR3, as DNA: TGCGCCAGCAGCCTTTCGACTAGCGGGAATACTCAATCCTACGAGCAGTACTTC.

V usage is TRBV21-1 and J usage is TRBJ2-7. TRBV21-1 is tagged as a pseudogene. The CDR3 runs 17 residues. The CDR3 region is CASSKKNRNRDAYEQYF. DNA of the CDR3: TGTGCCAGCAGCAAAAAAAACCGGAACCGGGACGCCTACGAGCAGTACTTC.

The chain recombines TRBV9 with TRBJ2-2, with D possibly being TRBD2 (5 bases). This CDR3 spans 15 amino acids. Germline assignment: CDR1 SGDLS and CDR2 YYNGEE. The V gene lost 4 bases and the J gene lost 6 bases, with 16 bases spanning the gap. The CDR3 sequence is CASSTRSEEAGELFF. In nucleotides, the CDR3 is TGTGCCAGCAGCACCCGGTCCGAGGAGGCCGGGGAGCTGTTTTTT.

Concerning this clone itself: It differs at one base from a far larger clone, so likely a read error. The rearrangement uses TRBV19 and TRBJ1-1; 7 bases map to TRBD1. V dropped 4 bases and J dropped 10; count of bases not matched to a gene: 9. CDR3 length: 13 residues. The germline gives CDR1 LNHDA, CDR2 SQIVND (reference sequence). CDR3 bases: TGTGCCAGTAGTAGACTCGGACAGGATGTAGCTTTCTTT. Its translation is CASSRLGQDVAFF.

Turning to this clone: A far larger clone is a single base away, which makes a read error likely. The genes are TRBV18 and TRBJ2-7, with 7 bases fitting TRBD1. Trimming took 8 bases from V and 2 from J; bases not matched to a gene: 18. The V gene's germline CDR1 is KGHSH and CDR2 LQKENI. The CDR3 spans 17 residues. DNA of the CDR3: TGTGCCAGCCCAAGACAGTCCCGGGGACAGCCAACCTACGAGCAGTACTTC. Its translation is CASPRQSRGQPTYEQYF. Using reference TRBV18 and TRBJ2-7 for the parts outside the CDR3, the full variable domain is NAGVMQNPRHLVRRRGQEARLRCSPMKGHSHVYWYRQLPEEGLKFMVYLQKENIIDESGMPKERFSAEFPKEGPSILRIQQVVRGDSAAYFCASPRQSRGQPTYEQYFGPGTRLTVT.

The genes are TRBV11-2 and TRBJ2-5; 9 nucleotides align to TRBD2. Germline CDR1 SGHAT, CDR2 FQNNGV. The junction had 11 bases not matched to a gene; V was cut back by 2 bases and J by 7 bases. The CDR3 has 16 residues. The chain's CDR3 is CASSLLAGTSLGTQYF. The DNA for the CDR3 is TGTGCCAGCAGCTTACTGGCCGGGACTAGCTTGGGGACCCAGTACTTC.

The chain has TRBV6-1 and TRBJ1-2; 8 bases are a match to TRBD1. The CDR3 totals 13 residues. J gave up 3 bases and V 9 bases, and 6 bases lay outside the gene matches. Germline assignment: CDR1 MNHNS and CDR2 SASEGT. The CDR3 DNA is TGTGCCAGTCGGGACAGGAGCGACTATGGCTACACCTTC. As protein: CASRDRSDYGYTF.

This rearrangement joins TRBV5-1 to TRBJ2-5; D perhaps matches TRBD1 (5 bases). V lost 1 base, J lost 0 bases, and 16 bases lay in between. Germline V lookup: CDR1 SGHRS, CDR2 YFSETQ. The CDR3 has 17 amino acids. In DNA, the CDR3 is TGCGCCAGCAGCTTGCCCCACGCACAGGACAACCAAGAGACCCAGTACTTC. The encoded protein is CASSLPHAQDNQETQYF.

The chain is built from TRBV10-3 and TRBJ2-2; D may correspond to TRBD1 or TRBD2 (5 bases each). Trimming took off 4 bases at V and 4 bases at J, with 19 bases between the two ends. This CDR3 is 17 amino acids long. Germline values: CDR1 ENHRY, CDR2 SYGVKD. CDR3 sequence (DNA): TGTGCCATCAGTGCGTTGATGGGGCTCGGGGTCACCGGGGAGCTGTTTTTT. This translates into CAISALMGLGVTGELFF.

Ten or more counts support this clone. This chain links TRBV7-2 with TRBJ2-5; 8 bases line up with TRBD2. J gave up 5 bases and V 4 bases, and 12 bases lay outside the gene matches. The CDR3 is 16 amino acids. Germline V gives CDR1 SGHTA, CDR2 FQGNSA. CDR3 bases: TGTGCCAGCAGCTCCGGGGGGGCTGATGCTTCGGAGACCCAGTACTTC. Amino acid sequence: CASSSGGADASETQYF.

This chain links TRBV5-5 with TRBJ2-1; D is perhaps TRBD2 (5 bases). The length of the CDR3 is 16 residues. Per the germline V gene, CDR1 is SGHKS and CDR2 is YYEKEE (reference sequence). V was trimmed by 0 bases and J by 0 bases, leaving 10 bases between them. CDR3: CASSLVIAGSYNEQFF. CDR3 in DNA: TGTGCCAGCAGCTTGGTTATTGCGGGCTCCTACAATGAGCAGTTCTTC.